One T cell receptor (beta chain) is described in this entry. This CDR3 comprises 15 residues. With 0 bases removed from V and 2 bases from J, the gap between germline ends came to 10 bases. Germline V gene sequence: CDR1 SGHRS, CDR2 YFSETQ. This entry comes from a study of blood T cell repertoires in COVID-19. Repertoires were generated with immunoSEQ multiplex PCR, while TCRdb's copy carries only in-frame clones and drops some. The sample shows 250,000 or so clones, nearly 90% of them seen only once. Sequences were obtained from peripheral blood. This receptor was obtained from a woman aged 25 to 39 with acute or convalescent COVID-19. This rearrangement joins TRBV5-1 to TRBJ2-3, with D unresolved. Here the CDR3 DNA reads TGCGCCAGCAGCTTGGAGAGCTTCCCCACAGATACGCAGTATTTT. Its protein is CASSLESFPTDTQYF.